This T cell receptor (beta chain) was identified in a study of CD8 T cells in Susac syndrome. The RNA, about 0.45 to 1 ug, was put through reverse transcription using random hexamers. The immunoSEQ assay covered 54 Vbeta and 13 Jbeta segments for CDR3. TCRdb re-analysed the immunoSEQ multiplex PCR reads in MiXCR, keeping a single row per CDR3 protein. The table includes 150,000 to 200,000 distinct CDR3 sequences, approximately 94% detected once. Germline V gene lookup returns CDR1 DFQATT and CDR2 SNEGSKA (reference sequence). The CDR3 totals 16 residues. V lost 3 bases, J lost 5 bases, and 20 bases lay in between. Sequencing of TCR beta was carried out in blood CD8+ and CD4+ T cells. Control patients had untreated stable or active relapsing-remitting multiple sclerosis by revised McDonald criteria. TEMRA cells were FACS-enriched, with CD8+ and CD4+ T cells isolated negatively.

The sequenced sample consisted of CD4+ T cells from PBMCs. This chain uses TRBV20-1 with TRBJ2-4; D is undetermined. The receptor's source is a human donor with multiple sclerosis. CDR3 coding DNA: TGCAGTGCTAGGTGGTTCATATCTGGGTCGGAAAACATTCAGTACTTC. As protein: CSARWFISGSENIQYF.